The sequence of this TCR beta chain was determined in a study of response to subunit inactivated influenza vaccine. There are many counts of this clonotype. Its antigen remains unknown. The study, taken as a whole, reports: It was suggested by the authors that few new T cells are recruited by each seasonal influenza vaccination.

The germline CDR1 and CDR2 sequences are DFQATT and SNEGSKA (reference sequence). The CDR3 has 12 amino acids. Trimming took 8 bases from V and 0 from J, leaving 10 bases between them. TCRdb reanalysed the RT-PCR reads using MiXCR and keeps one entry per CDR3 protein. This table has about 240,000 distinct CDR3 sequences, about 12% appearing once. This receptor was taken from a middle-aged man who received an inactivated influenza vaccine. Sequencing used non-naive T cells sorted from PBMCs, obtained 14 to 15 days before vaccination. V and J are TRBV20-1 and TRBJ1-1; D is ambiguous. CDR3 in DNA: TGCAGTCCAGGACGTTTGAACACTGAAGCTTTCTTT. Amino acids: CSPGRLNTEAFF.